This TCR beta chain was identified in a study of T cells after yellow fever vaccination (dated by TCRdb to the late 2010s). In the study overall: The SMART-Seq v4 Ultra Low Input RNA kit was used to prepare libraries from fractions with low cell numbers. To follow T-cell clones before and after both primary and booster YFV17D yellow fever vaccination, bulk TCR alpha and beta repertoires underwent longitudinal sequencing. Two healthy male donors, one aged 18 to 30 and one aged 30 to 39 years, were included in the cohort. Bulk PBMC replicates and cell subsets were isolated from blood drawn at multiple timepoints before and after both primary and secondary immunization. Beyond this particular receptor, the publication reports: Because abundant contaminating clonotypes from the bulk population could be contained in FACS-sorted repertoires, computational filtering was required. A small share of clonotypes occurred in both CD4 and CD8 compartments, likely arising from convergent recombination. Most clones expanded after primary vaccination (almost 97% of CD4 and approximately 90% of CD8) were re-detected after the booster, suggesting that broad memory maintenance occurred. The study included only a couple of donors, which limits how far the findings can be generalized. Compared with the primary T-cell response, the secondary T-cell response was faster but weaker, reaching its peak on day 5 rather than on day 15.

CDR1 and CDR2 are read off the germline V gene (reference sequence) as LNHDA and SQIVND. The cysteine opens and the phenylalanine closes a CDR3 of 14 amino acids. The read is trimmed to its CDR3 DNA, 42 bases read in frame from base 1. V is trimmed back by 9 bases and J by 8 bases, and the junction contains 9 bases that no gene match accounts for. The data were produced on an Illumina NovaSeq 6000. TCR cDNA was made using 5'RACE template switching, a step that added a universal primer site and unique molecular identifiers. cDNA synthesis was primed from both the TCR alpha and TCR beta constant segments. Library amplification used two PCR steps, and the second PCR step added sample barcodes and sequencing adapters. Libraries were sequenced on Illumina HiSeq 2500 (2x100 bp) or NovaSeq (2x150 bp). The paper's processing steps were these. Reads were demultiplexed and collapsed into UMI consensus sequences with MIGEC, and V(D)J alignment was performed with MiXCR. Using edgeR on replicate PBMC samples, clonotypes were called vaccine-responding if FDR was below 0.01 and the log2 fold change was above 5 up to day 15. Bulk clonotypes were assigned CD4 or CD8 identity according to which sequenced CD4 or CD8 repertoire held them at higher abundance. TCRdb reanalyzed the raw reads on its own, using fastp at Q25 for trimming and MiXCR for clone calling, and kept in-frame beta chains. Every CDR3 protein is listed once, alongside the most common genes and DNA of its rows. TCRdb, not the authors, supplied the V and J calls. This sample has about 310,000 distinct CDR3 sequences in its table, and around 3.6% of those were observed once. In total, the top ten clones hold about 25% of the sample.

In light of the paper, this sample's treatment or condition label describes: live attenuated yellow fever vaccine strain. At each blood-draw timepoint, two biological replicates of bulk PBMCs were collected. PBMCs were isolated from peripheral blood using a standard Ficoll-Paque protocol. RNA was extracted with TriZol from bulk PBMCs, CD4 and CD8 fractions, and dextramer-positive and dextramer-negative fractions. As regards this clonotype: No cognate antigen has been identified for it. Within one base of it there is no much larger clone, and no base qualities were kept.

The sequence links TRBV19 to TRBJ2-1; 11 junctional bases match TRBD1. The source is a young man who received the YFV17D yellow fever vaccine. This specimen consisted of PBMCs, obtained on the day of the yellow fever booster vaccination. CDR3 sequence: CASGRTGGLDEQFF. The DNA reads as follows: TGTGCCAGCGGCAGGACAGGGGGCCTCGATGAGCAGTTCTTC.